This T cell receptor (beta chain) is drawn from a study of T cells in Graves' hyperthyroidism and ophthalmopathy. Note on this clonotype: Its matching antigen is unknown.

With a duration under 2 months, the hyperthyroidism was newly diagnosed in patients aged 18 to 65. The diagnoses drew upon clinical symptoms, serum thyroxine and TRAb, thyroid ultrasound and orbital computed tomography. The authors obtained PBMCs from around 10 ml of fresh peripheral blood. There were TCR beta CDR3 regions amplified from RNA transcripts. When the TCR CDR3 underwent first-round RT-PCR, the HTBI primer set was used. TCRdb re-called the multiplex PCR reads through MiXCR, storing one row per CDR3 protein. The table has about 740,000 distinct CDR3 sequences, approximately 15% seen once; the top ten hold 10%. Study results and limitations: In simple terms, a model built on 13 V-J features told ophthalmopathy apart from stable hyperthyroidism.

Looked up from germline, CDR1 is SEHNR and CDR2 is FQNEAQ (reference sequence). Germline trimming cut 4 bases from V and 4 bases from J; bases unmatched to any gene: 6. The CDR3 sequence is 17 residues long. The source of this sequence is a young woman with Graves' hyperthyroidism. The chain carries TRBV7-9 and TRBJ2-3; 15 bases agree with TRBD2. The sequenced material came from blood. The CDR3 is CASSWGLAGGGADTQYF. In DNA form, the CDR3 reads TGTGCCAGCAGCTGGGGACTAGCGGGAGGAGGGGCAGATACGCAGTATTTT.